A single sample gave rise to the 30 T cell receptor beta chains below, sequenced in a study of blood T cell repertoires in COVID-19. Sequencing was performed with immunoSEQ multiplex PCR; in TCRdb, only in-frame clones are kept and a portion is missing. This table has some 150,000 clones, 87% appearing once. The sample was peripheral blood. The receptors derive from a man aged 50-60 years who had recovered from COVID-19.

The rearrangement links TRBV11-2 to TRBJ2-7; TRBD1 matches 10 bases. The germline CDR1 and CDR2 sequences are SGHAT and FQNNGV. With V trimmed by 2 bases and J by 6 bases, 7 bases remained unmatched. The CDR3 covers 15 residues. CDR3 bases: TGTGCCAGCAGCTTAATTAGGGGACAGGGGTTCGAGCAGTACTTC. Its translation: CASSLIRGQGFEQYF.

The chain couples TRBV27 to TRBJ2-7; 7 bases fit TRBD1. After removal of 8 bases from V and 3 bases from J, the junction contained 7 bases not matched to a gene. Germline V lookup: CDR1 MNHEY, CDR2 SMNVEV (reference sequence). The CDR3 sequence is 13 residues long. The CDR3 bases are TGTGCCAGCCACAGACAGGGCGGCTACGAGCAGTACTTC. Its translation is CASHRQGGYEQYF.

The CDR3: CASSVRRVGTDTQYF. The CDR3 region has the DNA TGTGCCAGCAGCGTACGCAGGGTGGGGACAGATACGCAGTATTTT. The chain uses TRBV9 and TRBJ2-3; a weak D match, TRBD1 (5 bases). The V and J ends lost 1 base and 3 bases respectively, with 12 bases between them. CDR1 is SGDLS, CDR2 YYNGEE, per germline. The CDR3 is made up of 15 amino acids. Full variable domain (rest looked up from reference TRBV9 and TRBJ2-3): DSGVTQTPKHLITATGQRVTLRCSPRSGDLSVYWYQQSLDQGLQFLIQYYNGEERAKGNILERFSAQQFPDLHSELNLSSLELGDSALYFCASSVRRVGTDTQYFGPGTRLTVL.

The V call is TRBV28, the J call TRBJ1-4; D possibly corresponds to TRBD1 (5 bases). Germline V gene data show CDR1 as MDHEN and CDR2 as SYDVKM. The ends were cut back, 6 bases at V and 0 bases at J, with 8 bases in the middle. The CDR3 is 14 residues long. Here the CDR3 reads CASRRGATNEKLFF. CDR3 DNA: TGTGCCAGCAGAAGGGGTGCAACTAATGAAAAACTGTTTTTT.

This chain connects TRBV6-5 to TRBJ1-1; the D is unclear. CDR1 and CDR2 from the germline V gene are MNHEY and SVGAGI. The length of the CDR3 is 13 residues. With 6 bases removed from V and 1 base from J, the gap between germline ends came to 9 bases. The CDR3 loop is CASSHRENTEAFF. CDR3 nucleotides: TGTGCCAGCAGCCACCGGGAGAACACTGAAGCTTTCTTT.

The chain is built from TRBV5-5 and TRBJ2-7, with a possible D match to TRBD1 (6 bases). Trimming left V 0 bases short and J 3 bases short, with 10 bases between. CDR1 is SGHKS and CDR2 is YYEKEE in the germline V gene (reference sequence). This CDR3 has 14 amino acids. The CDR3 spells CASSLEGHSYEQYF. CDR3 bases: TGTGCCAGCAGCTTGGAGGGACACAGCTACGAGCAGTACTTC.

The chain carries TRBV6-4 and TRBJ1-2; 7 bases agree with TRBD1. The CDR3 is 19 residues long. CDR1 and CDR2 from the germline V gene are MRHNA and SNTAGT. The V gene end was trimmed by 2 bases and the J gene end by 1 base; junction bases not matched to a gene: 16. The CDR3, as DNA: TGTGCCAGCAGTGACGGGACAGCGCACCTCCGCCTCTATAACTATGGCTACACCTTC. This translates into CASSDGTAHLRLYNYGYTF.

V is TRBV9 and J is TRBJ2-1; 9 nucleotides match TRBD2. This CDR3 region has 14 residues. V lost 4 bases to trimming and J lost 4 bases; unmatched junction nucleotides: 3. Per the germline V gene, CDR1 is SGDLS and CDR2 is YYNGEE. For the CDR3, the DNA is TGTGCCAGCAGCCCGGGACTAGCTTACAATGAGCAGTTCTTC. Its protein is CASSPGLAYNEQFF.

J is TRBJ2-1 and V is TRBV5-8; D call uncertain. CDR1 and CDR2 (germline): SGHTS, YDEGEE. The CDR3 is 13 residues long. V lost 2 bases and J lost 8, with 11 bases in between. The DNA of the CDR3 is TGTGCCAGCAGCTTAGCCCTTTCGGATGAGCAGTTCTTC. Protein: CASSLALSDEQFF.

This clone appeared once. The chain joins TRBV3-1 (or the pseudogene TRBV3-2) to TRBJ2-1; 11 bases agree with TRBD2. Germline assignment: CDR1 LGHDT and CDR2 YNNKEL (reference sequence). Trimming took 3 bases from V and 7 from J; bases not matched to a gene: 8. The CDR3 spans 16 residues. The CDR3 spells CASSQGLAGGLNEQFF. CDR3 coding DNA: TGTGCCAGCAGCCAGGGATTAGCGGGGGGGTTAAATGAGCAGTTCTTC.

The genes are TRBV6-5 and TRBJ1-1; a possible D gene is TRBD1 (5 bases). CDR1 and CDR2 from the germline V gene are MNHEY and SVGAGI. V was cut by 6 bases and J by 6 bases, with 14 bases left in between. The CDR3 extends over 13 amino acids. The CDR3 here is CASSPSRVAEAFF. The CDR3 region has the DNA TGTGCCAGCAGCCCCTCCAGGGTCGCTGAAGCTTTCTTT.

The rearrangement joins TRBV13 to TRBJ1-4, with D unresolved. Germline V CDR1 and CDR2: PRHDT, FYEKMQ (reference sequence). The CDR3 is 15 residues long. The V and J ends lost 2 bases and 3 bases respectively, with 10 bases between them. The CDR3 nucleotides read TGTGCCAGCAGCTTACGCGGGCAGCCTAATGAAAAACTGTTTTTT. Protein sequence: CASSLRGQPNEKLFF.

This clone was detected a few times. V usage is TRBV30 and J usage is TRBJ2-7; TRBD2 might be the D (6 bases). CDR1 GTSNPN and CDR2 SVGIG come from the germline V gene (reference sequence). The length of the CDR3 is 11 residues. Trimming shortened V by 0 bases and J by 12 bases, and 12 bases separated the two germline ends. The CDR3: CAWSVGLGRYF. The CDR3 coding sequence is TGTGCCTGGAGTGTTGGACTCGGGAGGTACTTC.

The rearrangement links TRBV4-1 to TRBJ2-2; tentatively, D is TRBD2 (6 bases). Trimming removed 0 bases from V and 3 bases from J, with 17 bases in between. Germline assignment: CDR1 MGHRA and CDR2 YSYEKL. The CDR3 is 18 residues long. CDR3: CASSQDLRASEYTGELFF. The CDR3 region has the DNA TGCGCCAGCAGCCAAGATCTTCGGGCTAGCGAGTACACCGGGGAGCTGTTTTTT.

This chain links TRBV18 with TRBJ2-5, with D perhaps matching TRBD1 (6 bases). Trimming cost V 3 bases and J 4 bases, with 12 bases left between them. The germline V gene has CDR1 KGHSH and CDR2 LQKENI. The CDR3 has 14 residues. CDR3 DNA sequence: TGTGCCAGCTCACCGGGACACGCTGCAGAGACCCAGTACTTC. It codes for CASSPGHAAETQYF.

V is TRBV6-5 and J is TRBJ2-7; 7 nucleotides agree with TRBD1. CDR1 MNHEY and CDR2 SVGAGI come from the germline V gene. V shed 4 bases, J shed 3 bases, and the junction held 12 bases outside the gene matches. The CDR3 covers 16 residues. For the CDR3, the DNA is TGTGCCAGCAGTTCTCCCTTTGGGACAGCCAACTACGAGCAGTACTTC. This codes for CASSSPFGTANYEQYF.

This rearrangement joins TRBV7-2 to TRBJ1-1, with D possibly TRBD1 on 5 matching bases. The germline V gene has CDR1 SGHTA and CDR2 FQGNSA. The CDR3 is 15 residues long. Trimming removed 1 base from V and 0 bases from J, with 9 bases in between. CDR3 amino acids: CASSLETVMNTEAFF. The CDR3 DNA sequence: TGTGCCAGCAGCTTAGAGACAGTCATGAACACTGAAGCTTTCTTT.

The J gene is TRBJ2-3, the V gene TRBV5-1; TRBD1 matches at 11 bases. The CDR3 totals 16 residues. CDR1 and CDR2 (germline): SGHRS, YFSETQ. V lost 3 bases to trimming and J lost 4 bases; unmatched junction nucleotides: 7. The CDR3 region has the DNA TGCGCCAGCAGCTCTAACCCGGGACAGGGGGCAGATACGCAGTATTTT. Translated, it gives CASSSNPGQGADTQYF. Supplemented by reference TRBV5-1 and TRBJ2-3, the full variable domain reads KAGVTQTPRYLIKTRGQQVTLSCSPISGHRSVSWYQQTPGQGLQFLFEYFSETQRNKGNFPGRFSGRQFSNSRSEMNVSTLELGDSALYLCASSSNPGQGADTQYFGPGTRLTVL.

This chain uses TRBV6-6 with TRBJ1-4; 7 nucleotides line up with TRBD1. Per the germline V gene, CDR1 is MNHNY and CDR2 is SVGAGI (reference sequence). CDR3 size: 19 residues. The trim removed 5 bases at V and 11 bases at J, leaving 26 bases unmatched. The CDR3 nucleotides read TGTGCCAGCAGTCCCATGATGAGGGGGCCTCAAGGGGCCGATGGGAAACTGTTTTTT. This gives the protein CASSPMMRGPQGADGKLFF.

The chain recombines TRBV18 with TRBJ1-4, with TRBD1 as a possible D gene (5 bases). Trimming removed 1 base from V and 6 bases from J, with 6 bases in between. CDR1 KGHSH and CDR2 LQKENI come from the germline V gene. The CDR3 contains 13 residues. CDR3: CASSPRQHEKLFF. CDR3 coding DNA: TGTGCCAGCTCACCACGACAGCATGAAAAACTGTTTTTT.

The chain links TRBV6-2 or TRBV6-3 to TRBJ2-5; 10 bases agree with TRBD1. Germline CDR1 and CDR2: MNHEY and SVGEGT. Trimming took 5 bases from V and 5 from J; bases not matched to a gene: 5. CDR3 length equals 14 residues. The CDR3 DNA is TGTGCCAGCAGTGGGACAGGGGTGTGGGAGACCCAGTACTTC. Its protein is CASSGTGVWETQYF.

This clone was seen a single time. The chain couples TRBV10-3 to TRBJ2-7; possible D gene TRBD1, 6 bases. Germline V gene data show CDR1 as ENHRY and CDR2 as SYGVKD. The CDR3 loop spans 15 amino acids. Trimming pared 0 bases from V and 3 bases from J, leaving 12 bases between. CDR3 residues: CAISESPDRDYEQYF. The CDR3, as DNA: TGTGCCATCAGTGAGTCTCCGGACAGAGACTACGAGCAGTACTTC.

The rearrangement joins TRBV6-2 or TRBV6-3 to TRBJ2-5; the match to TRBD2 covers 8 bases. V lost 5 bases to trimming and J lost 5 bases; unmatched junction nucleotides: 10. CDR1 is MNHEY and CDR2 is SVGEGT in the germline V gene. This CDR3 has 15 amino acids. The CDR3 region has the DNA TGTGCCAGCAGTACGGGACTAGTTCGTCCGGAGACCCAGTACTTC. Encoded protein: CASSTGLVRPETQYF.

The chain uses TRBV6-1 and TRBJ2-6; D might be TRBD1 (6 bases). Looked up from germline, CDR1 is MNHNS and CDR2 is SASEGT. This CDR3 region has 20 residues. V shed 0 bases and J shed 1 base, with 19 bases lying between them. The CDR3 DNA reads as TGTGCCAGCAGTGAAGCGCGGCGACAGGATAGAGTATCTGGGGCCAACGTCCTGACTTTC. It is translated as CASSEARRQDRVSGANVLTF.

The chain carries TRBV4-1 and TRBJ2-2, with 7 bases aligning to TRBD1. Germline-derived CDR1 and CDR2 are MGHRA and YSYEKL. The trim removed 2 bases at V and 7 bases at J, leaving 10 bases unmatched. The length of the CDR3 is 16 residues. In DNA form, the CDR3 reads TGCGCCAGCAGCCAACTGACAGGGAAATATAGCGGGGAGCTGTTTTTT. This translates into CASSQLTGKYSGELFF.

The V call is TRBV4-3, the J call TRBJ1-1; D gene uncertain. The CDR3 contains 15 residues. Germline V gene lookup returns CDR1 LGHNA and CDR2 YSLEER. V lost 1 base and J 2 bases, leaving 11 bases between the germline ends. The CDR3 DNA is TGCGCCAGCAGCCAAGGGTACCGGTACAACACTGAAGCTTTCTTT. Protein sequence: CASSQGYRYNTEAFF.

Here the CDR3 reads CASSPEDRGDTEAFF. CDR3 bases: TGTGCCAGCAGCCCGGAAGACAGGGGGGACACTGAAGCTTTCTTT. The gene calls are TRBV7-6 and TRBJ1-1, with 9 bases aligning to TRBD1. This CDR3 has 15 residues. With V trimmed by 5 bases and J by 3 bases, 7 bases remained unmatched. Looked up from germline, CDR1 is SGHVS and CDR2 is FNYEAQ.

This clone was detected once. The J gene is TRBJ2-7, the V gene TRBV6-5; the D gene is possibly TRBD1 (6 bases). Between the trimmed V and J ends, which lost 6 bases and 1 base, there was a span of 10 bases. The CDR3 has 13 residues. In germline, CDR1 is MNHEY, CDR2 SVGAGI. CDR3 loop: CASRLQGSYEQYF. As DNA, the CDR3 is TGTGCCAGCAGGCTCCAGGGGTCCTACGAGCAGTACTTC.

J is TRBJ2-4 and V is TRBV7-2, with TRBD2 as a possible D gene (6 bases). V was cut by 7 bases and J by 8 bases, with 18 bases left in between. The germline V gene encodes CDR1 SGHTA and CDR2 FQGNSA. This CDR3 is 14 amino acids long. In nucleotides, the CDR3 is TGTGCCAGCACCCCGGCCCGGGGCGGGGACATTCAGTACTTC. Protein sequence: CASTPARGGDIQYF.

V usage is TRBV9 and J usage is TRBJ1-3; the D is unclear. V lost 0 bases and J 0 bases, leaving 13 bases between the germline ends. CDR3 length: 17 amino acids. Germline lookup yields CDR1 SGDLS and CDR2 YYNGEE. The DNA of the CDR3 is TGTGCCAGCAGCGTAGAGGTGGAGGGCTTCTCTGGAAACACCATATATTTT. It codes for CASSVEVEGFSGNTIYF. Supplemented by reference TRBV9 and TRBJ1-3, the full variable domain reads DSGVTQTPKHLITATGQRVTLRCSPRSGDLSVYWYQQSLDQGLQFLIQYYNGEERAKGNILERFSAQQFPDLHSELNLSSLELGDSALYFCASSVEVEGFSGNTIYFGEGSWLTVV.